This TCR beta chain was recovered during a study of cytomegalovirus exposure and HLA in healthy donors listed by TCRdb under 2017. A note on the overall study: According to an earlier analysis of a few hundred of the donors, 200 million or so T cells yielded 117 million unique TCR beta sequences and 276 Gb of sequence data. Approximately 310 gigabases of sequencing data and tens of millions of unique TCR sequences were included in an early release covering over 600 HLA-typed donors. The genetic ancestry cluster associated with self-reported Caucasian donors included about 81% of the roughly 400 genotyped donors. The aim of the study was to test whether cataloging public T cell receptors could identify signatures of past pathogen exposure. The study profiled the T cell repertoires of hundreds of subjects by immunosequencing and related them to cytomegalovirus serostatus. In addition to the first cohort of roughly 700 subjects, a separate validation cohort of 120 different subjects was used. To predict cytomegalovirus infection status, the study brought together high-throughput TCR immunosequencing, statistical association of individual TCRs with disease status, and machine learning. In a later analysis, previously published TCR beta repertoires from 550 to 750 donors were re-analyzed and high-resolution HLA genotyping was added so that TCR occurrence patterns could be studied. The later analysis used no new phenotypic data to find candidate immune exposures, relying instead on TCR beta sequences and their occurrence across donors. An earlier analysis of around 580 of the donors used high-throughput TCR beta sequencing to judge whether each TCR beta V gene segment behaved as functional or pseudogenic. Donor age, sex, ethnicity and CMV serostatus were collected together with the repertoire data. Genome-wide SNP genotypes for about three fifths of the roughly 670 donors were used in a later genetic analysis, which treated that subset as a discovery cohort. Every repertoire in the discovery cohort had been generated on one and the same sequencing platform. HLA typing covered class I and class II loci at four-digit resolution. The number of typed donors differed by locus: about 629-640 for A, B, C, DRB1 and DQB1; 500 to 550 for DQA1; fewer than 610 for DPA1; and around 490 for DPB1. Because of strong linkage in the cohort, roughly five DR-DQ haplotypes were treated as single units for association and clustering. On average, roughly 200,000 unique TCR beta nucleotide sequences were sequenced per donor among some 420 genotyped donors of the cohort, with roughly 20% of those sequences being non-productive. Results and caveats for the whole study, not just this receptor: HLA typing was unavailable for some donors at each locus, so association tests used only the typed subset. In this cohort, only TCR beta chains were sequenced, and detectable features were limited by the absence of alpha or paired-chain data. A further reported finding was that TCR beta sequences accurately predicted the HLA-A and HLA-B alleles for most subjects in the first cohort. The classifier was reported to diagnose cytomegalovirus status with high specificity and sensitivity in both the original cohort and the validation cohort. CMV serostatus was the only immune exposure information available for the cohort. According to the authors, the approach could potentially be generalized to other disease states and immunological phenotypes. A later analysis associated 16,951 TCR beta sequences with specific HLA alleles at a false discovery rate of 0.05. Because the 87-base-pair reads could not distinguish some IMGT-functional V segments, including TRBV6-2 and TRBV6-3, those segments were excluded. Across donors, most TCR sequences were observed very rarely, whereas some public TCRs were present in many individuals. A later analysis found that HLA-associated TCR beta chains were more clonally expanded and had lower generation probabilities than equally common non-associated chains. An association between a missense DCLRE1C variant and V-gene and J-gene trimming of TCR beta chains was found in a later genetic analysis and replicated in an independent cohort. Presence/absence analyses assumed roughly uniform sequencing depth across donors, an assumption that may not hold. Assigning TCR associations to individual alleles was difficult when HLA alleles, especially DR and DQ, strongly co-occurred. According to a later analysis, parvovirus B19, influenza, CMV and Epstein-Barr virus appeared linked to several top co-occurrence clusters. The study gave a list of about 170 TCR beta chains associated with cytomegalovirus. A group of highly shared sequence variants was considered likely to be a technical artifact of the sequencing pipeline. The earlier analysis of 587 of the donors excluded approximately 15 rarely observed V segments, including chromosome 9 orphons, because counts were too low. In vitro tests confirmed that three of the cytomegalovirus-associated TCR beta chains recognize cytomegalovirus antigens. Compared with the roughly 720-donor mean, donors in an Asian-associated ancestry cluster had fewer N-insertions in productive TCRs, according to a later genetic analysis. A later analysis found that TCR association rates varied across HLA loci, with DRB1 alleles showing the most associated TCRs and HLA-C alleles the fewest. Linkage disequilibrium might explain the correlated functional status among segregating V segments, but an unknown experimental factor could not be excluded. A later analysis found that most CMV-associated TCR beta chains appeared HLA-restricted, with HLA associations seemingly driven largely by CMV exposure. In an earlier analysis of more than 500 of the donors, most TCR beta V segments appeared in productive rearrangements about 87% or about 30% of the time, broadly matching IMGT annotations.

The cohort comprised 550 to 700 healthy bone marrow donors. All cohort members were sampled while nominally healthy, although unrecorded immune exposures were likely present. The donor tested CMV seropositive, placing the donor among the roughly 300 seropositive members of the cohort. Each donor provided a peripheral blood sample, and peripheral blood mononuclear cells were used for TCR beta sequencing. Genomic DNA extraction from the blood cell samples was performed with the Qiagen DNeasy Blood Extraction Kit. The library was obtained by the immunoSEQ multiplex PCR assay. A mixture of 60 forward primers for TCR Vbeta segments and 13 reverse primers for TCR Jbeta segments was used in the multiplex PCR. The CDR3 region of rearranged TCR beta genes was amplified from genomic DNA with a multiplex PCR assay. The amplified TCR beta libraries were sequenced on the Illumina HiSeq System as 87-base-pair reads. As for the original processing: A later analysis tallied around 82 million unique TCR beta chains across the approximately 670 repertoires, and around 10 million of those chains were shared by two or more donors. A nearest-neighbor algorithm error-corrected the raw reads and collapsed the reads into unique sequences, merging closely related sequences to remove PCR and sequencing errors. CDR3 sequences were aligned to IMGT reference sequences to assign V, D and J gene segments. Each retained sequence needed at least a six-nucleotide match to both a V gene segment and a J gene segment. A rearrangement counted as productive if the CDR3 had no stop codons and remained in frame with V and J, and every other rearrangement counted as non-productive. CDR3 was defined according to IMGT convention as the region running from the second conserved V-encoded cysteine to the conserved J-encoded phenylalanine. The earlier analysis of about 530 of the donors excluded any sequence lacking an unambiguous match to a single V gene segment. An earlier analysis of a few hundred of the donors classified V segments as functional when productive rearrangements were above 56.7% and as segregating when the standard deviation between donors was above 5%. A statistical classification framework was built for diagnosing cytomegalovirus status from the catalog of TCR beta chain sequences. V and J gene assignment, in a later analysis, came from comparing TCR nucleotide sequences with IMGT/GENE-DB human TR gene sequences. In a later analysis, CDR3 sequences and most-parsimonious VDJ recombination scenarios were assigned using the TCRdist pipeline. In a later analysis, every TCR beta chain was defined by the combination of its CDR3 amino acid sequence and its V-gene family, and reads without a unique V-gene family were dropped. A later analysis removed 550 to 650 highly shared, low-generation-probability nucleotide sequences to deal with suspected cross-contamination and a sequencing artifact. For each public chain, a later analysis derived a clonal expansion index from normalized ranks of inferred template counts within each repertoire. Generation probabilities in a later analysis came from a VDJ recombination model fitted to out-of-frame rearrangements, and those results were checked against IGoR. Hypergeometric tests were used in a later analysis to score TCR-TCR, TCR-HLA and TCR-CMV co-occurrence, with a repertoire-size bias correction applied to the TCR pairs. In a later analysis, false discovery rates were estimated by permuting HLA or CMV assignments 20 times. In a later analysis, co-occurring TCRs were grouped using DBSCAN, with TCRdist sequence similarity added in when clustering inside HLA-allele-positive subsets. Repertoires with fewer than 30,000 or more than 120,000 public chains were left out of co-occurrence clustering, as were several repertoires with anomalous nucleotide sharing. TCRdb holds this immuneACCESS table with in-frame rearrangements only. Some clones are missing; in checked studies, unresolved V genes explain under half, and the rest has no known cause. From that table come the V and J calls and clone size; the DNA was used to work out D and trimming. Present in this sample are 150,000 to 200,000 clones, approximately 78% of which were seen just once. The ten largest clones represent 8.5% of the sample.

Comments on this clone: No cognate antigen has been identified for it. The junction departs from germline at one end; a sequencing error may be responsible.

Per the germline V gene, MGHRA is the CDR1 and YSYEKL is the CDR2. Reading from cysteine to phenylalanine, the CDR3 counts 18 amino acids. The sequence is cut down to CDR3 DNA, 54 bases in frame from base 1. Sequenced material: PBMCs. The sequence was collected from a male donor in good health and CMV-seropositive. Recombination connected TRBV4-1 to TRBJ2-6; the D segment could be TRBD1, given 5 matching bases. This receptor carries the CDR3 CASSQVDGLLSGANGLTF. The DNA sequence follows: TGCGCCAGCAGCCAAGTGGACGGCCTCCTCTCTGGGGCCAACGGCCTGACTTTC.